This T cell receptor (beta chain) was observed in a study of T cells in Graves' hyperthyroidism and ophthalmopathy. For Graves' hyperthyroidism to be stable, ophthalmopathy could not progress within 18 months. V shed 6 bases and J shed 0 bases, with 18 bases lying between them. The CDR3 has 16 residues. Germline CDR1 MDHEN, CDR2 SYDVKM. In regard to this clonotype: As yet, its antigen is unknown.

Findings and caveats of the study: Clonotypes that were expanded in thyroid above 0.001 mostly appeared in blood too. In simple terms, a model built on 13 V-J features told ophthalmopathy apart from stable hyperthyroidism.

RNA transcripts served as the template for amplifying TCR beta CDR3 regions. A set of HTBI primers served as the primers for a first-round RT-PCR of the TCR CDR3. TCRdb reanalysed the multiplex PCR reads using MiXCR and keeps one entry per CDR3 protein. The data hold fewer than 400,000 distinct CDR3 sequences, with roughly 25% observed a single time. Sequenced sample: blood. This receptor was taken from a man aged 50 to 59 with Graves' hyperthyroidism. V and J are TRBV28 and TRBJ2-7, with a possible D match to TRBD2 (7 bases). As DNA, the CDR3 is TGTGCCAGCAGCCCGGGGGGCCAGGTGAACTCCTACGAGCAGTACTTC. Translation gives CASSPGGQVNSYEQYF.